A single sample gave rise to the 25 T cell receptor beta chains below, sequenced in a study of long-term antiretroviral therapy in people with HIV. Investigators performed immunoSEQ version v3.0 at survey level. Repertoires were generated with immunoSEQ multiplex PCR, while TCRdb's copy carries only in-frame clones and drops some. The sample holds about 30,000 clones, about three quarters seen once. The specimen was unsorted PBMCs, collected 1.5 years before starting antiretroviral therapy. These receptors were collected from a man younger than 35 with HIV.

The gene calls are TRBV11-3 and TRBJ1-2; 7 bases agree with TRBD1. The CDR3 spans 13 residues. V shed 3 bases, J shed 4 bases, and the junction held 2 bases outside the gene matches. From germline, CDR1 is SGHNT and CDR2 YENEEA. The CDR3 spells CASSFRQGYGYTF. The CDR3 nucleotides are TGTGCCAGCAGCTTCCGACAGGGCTATGGCTACACCTTC.

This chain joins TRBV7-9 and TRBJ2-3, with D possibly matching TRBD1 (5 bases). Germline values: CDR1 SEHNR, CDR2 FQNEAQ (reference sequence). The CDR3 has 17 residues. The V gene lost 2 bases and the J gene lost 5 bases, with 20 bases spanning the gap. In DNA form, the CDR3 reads TGTGCCAGCAGCTTACTCCTGGGCAGGGTGGGCGAAGATACGCAGTATTTT. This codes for CASSLLLGRVGEDTQYF.

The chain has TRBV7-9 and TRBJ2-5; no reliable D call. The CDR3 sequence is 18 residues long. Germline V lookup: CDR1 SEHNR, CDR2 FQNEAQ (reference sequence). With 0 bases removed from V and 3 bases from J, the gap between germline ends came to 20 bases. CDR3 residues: CASSLALSVVYRKETQYF. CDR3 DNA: TGTGCCAGCAGCTTAGCGCTGTCAGTTGTCTACCGAAAAGAGACCCAGTACTTC.

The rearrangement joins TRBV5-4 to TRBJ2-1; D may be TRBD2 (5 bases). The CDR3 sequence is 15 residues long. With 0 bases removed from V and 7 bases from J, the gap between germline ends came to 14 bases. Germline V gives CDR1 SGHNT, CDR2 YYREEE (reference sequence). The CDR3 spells CASSLGEQNRNEQFF. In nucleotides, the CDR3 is TGTGCCAGCAGCTTGGGGGAGCAGAATCGGAATGAGCAGTTCTTC.

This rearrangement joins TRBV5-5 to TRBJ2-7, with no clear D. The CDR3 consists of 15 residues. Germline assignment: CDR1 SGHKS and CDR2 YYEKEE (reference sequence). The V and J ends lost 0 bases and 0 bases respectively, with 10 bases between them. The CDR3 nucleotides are TGTGCCAGCAGCTTGGTCACATACCCCTCCTACGAGCAGTACTTC. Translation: CASSLVTYPSYEQYF.

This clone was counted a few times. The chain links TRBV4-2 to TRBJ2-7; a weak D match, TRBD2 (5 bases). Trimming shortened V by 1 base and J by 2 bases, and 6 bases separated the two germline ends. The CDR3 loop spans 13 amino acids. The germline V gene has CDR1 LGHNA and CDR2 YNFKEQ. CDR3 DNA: TGTGCCAGCAGCCAAGGGGAGACCTACGAGCAGTACTTC. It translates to CASSQGETYEQYF.

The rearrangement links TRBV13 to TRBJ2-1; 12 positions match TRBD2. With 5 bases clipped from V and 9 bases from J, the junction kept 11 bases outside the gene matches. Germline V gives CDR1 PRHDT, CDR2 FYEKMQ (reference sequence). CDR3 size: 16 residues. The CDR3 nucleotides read TGTGCCAGCAGCGGCCGGACTAGCGGGAAGGGGGCTGAGCAGTTCTTC. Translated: CASSGRTSGKGAEQFF.

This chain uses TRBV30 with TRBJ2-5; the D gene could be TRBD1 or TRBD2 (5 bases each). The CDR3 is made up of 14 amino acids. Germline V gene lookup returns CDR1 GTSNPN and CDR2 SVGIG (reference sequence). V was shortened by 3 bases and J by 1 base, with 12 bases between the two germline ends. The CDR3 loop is CAWSAWDGQETQYF. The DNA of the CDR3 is TGTGCCTGGAGCGCCTGGGACGGCCAAGAGACCCAGTACTTC.

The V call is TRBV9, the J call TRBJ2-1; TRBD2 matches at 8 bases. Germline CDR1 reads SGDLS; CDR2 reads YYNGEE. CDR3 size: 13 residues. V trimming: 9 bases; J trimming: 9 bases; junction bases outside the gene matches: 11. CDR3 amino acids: CATAPGLDGEQFF. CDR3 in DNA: TGTGCCACCGCACCGGGACTAGATGGTGAGCAGTTCTTC.

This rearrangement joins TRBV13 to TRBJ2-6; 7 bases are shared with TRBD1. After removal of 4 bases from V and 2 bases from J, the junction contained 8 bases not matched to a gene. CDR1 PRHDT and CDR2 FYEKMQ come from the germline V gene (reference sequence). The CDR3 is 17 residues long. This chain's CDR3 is CASSSNTGETGANVLTF. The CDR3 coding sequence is TGTGCCAGCAGCTCTAACACAGGGGAGACTGGGGCCAACGTCCTGACTTTC.

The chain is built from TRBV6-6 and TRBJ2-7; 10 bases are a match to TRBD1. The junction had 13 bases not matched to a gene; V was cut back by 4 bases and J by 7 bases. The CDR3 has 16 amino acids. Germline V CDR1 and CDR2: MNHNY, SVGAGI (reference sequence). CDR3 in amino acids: CASSSFRGQGFGEQYF. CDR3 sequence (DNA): TGTGCCAGCAGTTCCTTTAGGGGACAGGGGTTTGGGGAGCAGTACTTC.

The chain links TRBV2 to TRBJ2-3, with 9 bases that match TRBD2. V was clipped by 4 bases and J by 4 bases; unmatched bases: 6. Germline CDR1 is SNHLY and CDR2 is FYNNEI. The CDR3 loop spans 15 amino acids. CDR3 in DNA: TGTGCCAGCAGTGTAGCGGGAGATTGGGCAGATACGCAGTATTTT. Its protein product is CASSVAGDWADTQYF.

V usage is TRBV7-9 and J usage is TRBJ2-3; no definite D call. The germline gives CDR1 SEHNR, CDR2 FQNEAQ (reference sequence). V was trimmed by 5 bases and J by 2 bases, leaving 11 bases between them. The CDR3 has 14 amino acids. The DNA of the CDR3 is TGTGCCAGCAGCCCAGGCGCGGACACAGATACGCAGTATTTT. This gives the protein CASSPGADTDTQYF. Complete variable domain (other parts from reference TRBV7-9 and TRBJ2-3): DTGVSQNPRHKITKRGQNVTFRCDPISEHNRLYWYRQTLGQGPEFLTYFQNEAQLEKSRLLSDRFSAERPKGSFSTLEIQRTEQGDSAMYLCASSPGADTDTQYFGPGTRLTVL.

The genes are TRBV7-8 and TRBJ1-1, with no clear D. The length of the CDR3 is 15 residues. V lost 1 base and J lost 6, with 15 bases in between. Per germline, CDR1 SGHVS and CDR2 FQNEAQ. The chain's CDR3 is CASSLEVGRLSEAFF. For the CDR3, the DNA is TGTGCCAGCAGCTTAGAGGTGGGCCGTTTGTCTGAAGCTTTCTTT.

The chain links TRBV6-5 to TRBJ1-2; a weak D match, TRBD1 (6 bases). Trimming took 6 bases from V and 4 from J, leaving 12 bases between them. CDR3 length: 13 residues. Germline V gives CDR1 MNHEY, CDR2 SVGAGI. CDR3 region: CASRGGQLYGYTF. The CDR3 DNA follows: TGTGCCAGCAGAGGCGGACAGCTCTATGGCTACACCTTC.

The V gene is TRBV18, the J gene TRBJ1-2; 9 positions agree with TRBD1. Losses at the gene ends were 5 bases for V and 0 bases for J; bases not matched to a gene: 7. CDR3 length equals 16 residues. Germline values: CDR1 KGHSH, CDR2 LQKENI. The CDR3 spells CASSTGTGPPNYGYTF. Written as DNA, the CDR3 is TGTGCCAGCTCAACCGGGACAGGGCCCCCTAACTATGGCTACACCTTC.

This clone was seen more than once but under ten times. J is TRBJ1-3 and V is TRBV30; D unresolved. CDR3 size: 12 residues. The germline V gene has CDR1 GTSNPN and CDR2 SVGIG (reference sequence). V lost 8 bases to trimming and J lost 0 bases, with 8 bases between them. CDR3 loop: CAEAYSGNTIYF. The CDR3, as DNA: TGTGCCGAGGCTTACTCTGGAAACACCATATATTTT.

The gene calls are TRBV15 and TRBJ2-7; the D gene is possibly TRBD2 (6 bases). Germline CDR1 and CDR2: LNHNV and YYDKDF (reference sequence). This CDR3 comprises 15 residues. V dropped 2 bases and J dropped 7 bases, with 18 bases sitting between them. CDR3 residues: CATSRRSRGLGEQYF. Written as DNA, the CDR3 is TGTGCCACCAGCAGAAGAAGTAGGGGACTTGGGGAGCAGTACTTC.

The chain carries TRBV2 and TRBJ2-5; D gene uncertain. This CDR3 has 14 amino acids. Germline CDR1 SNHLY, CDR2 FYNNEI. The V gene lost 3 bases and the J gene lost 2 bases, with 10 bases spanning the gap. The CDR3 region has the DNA TGTGCCAGCAGTGAGCGGACCGGGCAAGAGACCCAGTACTTC. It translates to CASSERTGQETQYF.

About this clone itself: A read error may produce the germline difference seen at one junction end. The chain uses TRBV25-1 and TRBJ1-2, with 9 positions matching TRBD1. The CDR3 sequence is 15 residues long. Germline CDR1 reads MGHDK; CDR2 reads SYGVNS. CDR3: CASNGGGTGYYGYTF. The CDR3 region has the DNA TGTGCCAGCAATGGAGGGGGGACAGGGTACTACGGCTACACCTTC.

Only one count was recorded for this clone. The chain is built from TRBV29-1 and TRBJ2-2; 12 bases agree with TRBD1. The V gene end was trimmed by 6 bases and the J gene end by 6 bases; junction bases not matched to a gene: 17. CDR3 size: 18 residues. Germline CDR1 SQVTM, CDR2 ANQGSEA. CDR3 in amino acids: CSVGLVPGQGASSGELFF. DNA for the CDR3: TGCAGCGTCGGGCTCGTCCCGGGACAGGGGGCGTCATCCGGGGAGCTGTTTTTT.

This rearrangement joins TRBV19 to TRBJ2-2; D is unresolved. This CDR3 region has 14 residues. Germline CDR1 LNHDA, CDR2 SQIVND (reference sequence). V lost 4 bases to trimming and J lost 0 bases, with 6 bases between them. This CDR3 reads CASSTVSNTGELFF. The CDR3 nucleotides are TGTGCCAGTAGTACGGTCTCGAACACCGGGGAGCTGTTTTTT.

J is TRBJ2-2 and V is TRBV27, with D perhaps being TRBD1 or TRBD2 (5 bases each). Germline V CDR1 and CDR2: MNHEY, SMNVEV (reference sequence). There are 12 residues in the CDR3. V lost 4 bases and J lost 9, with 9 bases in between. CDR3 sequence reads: CASSSGPRELFF. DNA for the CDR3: TGTGCCAGCAGTTCGGGGCCCCGGGAGCTGTTTTTT.

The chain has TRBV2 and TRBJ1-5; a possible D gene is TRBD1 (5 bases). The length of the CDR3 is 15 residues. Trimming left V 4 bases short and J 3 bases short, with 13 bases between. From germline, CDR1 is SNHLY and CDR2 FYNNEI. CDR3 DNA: TGTGCCAGCAGTGTATCCAGGGCCCTCAATCAGCCCCAGCATTTT. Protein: CASSVSRALNQPQHF.

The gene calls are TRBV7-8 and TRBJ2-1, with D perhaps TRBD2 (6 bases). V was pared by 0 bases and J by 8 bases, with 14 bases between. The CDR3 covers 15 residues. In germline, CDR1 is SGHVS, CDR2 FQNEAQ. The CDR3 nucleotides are TGTGCCAGCAGCTTAGCGGAGGGACTTATACATGAGCAGTTCTTC. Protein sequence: CASSLAEGLIHEQFF. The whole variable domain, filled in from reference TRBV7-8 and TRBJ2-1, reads GAGVSQSPRYKVAKRGQDVALRCDPISGHVSLFWYQQALGQGPEFLTYFQNEAQLDKSGLPSDRFFAERPEGSVSTLKIQRTQQEDSAVYLCASSLAEGLIHEQFFGPGTRLTVL.